This passage covers 16 T cell receptor beta chains from one sample sequenced in a study of blood T cell repertoires in COVID-19. The protocol was immunoSEQ multiplex PCR, while the TCRdb copy is restricted to in-frame clones and leaves out a portion. In the table there are over 200,000 clones, approximately 80% of which are singletons. Sequences were obtained from PBMCs or T cells enriched from blood (not recorded which). These receptors came from a man in his sixties who had recovered from COVID-19.

The V gene is TRBV4-3, the J gene TRBJ1-2; D is undetermined. Germline-derived CDR1 and CDR2 are LGHNA and YSLEER. The CDR3 runs 16 residues. With 1 base removed from V and 4 bases from J, the gap between germline ends came to 16 bases. CDR3 residues: CASSQGAQVRGYGYTF. The CDR3, as DNA: TGCGCCAGCAGCCAAGGGGCTCAGGTTCGGGGCTATGGCTACACCTTC.

The chain uses TRBV6-5 and TRBJ1-2; TRBD1 is a possible D gene (5 bases). The V gene's germline CDR1 is MNHEY and CDR2 SVGAGI. The V and J ends lost 2 bases and 3 bases respectively, with 7 bases between them. The CDR3 is 13 amino acids. CDR3 amino acids: CASSYGADYGYTF. For the CDR3, the DNA is TGTGCCAGCAGTTACGGGGCAGACTATGGCTACACCTTC.

The V and J genes are TRBV3-1 (or the pseudogene TRBV3-2) and TRBJ1-2, with D maybe TRBD1 (6 bases). This CDR3 region has 15 residues. Deletions cut 1 base from V and 5 bases from J, with 14 bases between. Germline CDR1 LGHDT, CDR2 YNNKEL (reference sequence). The CDR3 sequence is CASSQGTAKRYGYTF. Here the CDR3 DNA reads TGTGCCAGCAGCCAAGGGACAGCCAAGAGGTATGGCTACACCTTC.

The genes are TRBV5-1 and TRBJ2-5, with 8 bases matching TRBD1. Germline V CDR1 and CDR2: SGHRS, YFSETQ. The length of the CDR3 is 15 residues. Trimming removed 4 bases from V and 5 bases from J; junction bases left unmatched: 10. The CDR3 sequence is CASSNRDRRRETQYF. DNA for the CDR3: TGCGCCAGCAGCAACCGGGACAGGAGACGGGAGACCCAGTACTTC.

The V and J genes are TRBV19 and TRBJ1-1; TRBD1 might be the D (5 bases). Deletions cut 1 base from V and 4 bases from J, with 10 bases between. Germline V lookup: CDR1 LNHDA, CDR2 SQIVND (reference sequence). The CDR3 is 14 residues long. The CDR3 DNA reads TGTGCCAGTAGTATAGGCGCGGGGGGCACTGAAGCTTTCTTT. This gives the protein CASSIGAGGTEAFF.

The chain links TRBV9 to TRBJ2-3; no definite D call. V was shortened by 0 bases and J by 3 bases, with 8 bases between the two germline ends. Germline CDR1 and CDR2: SGDLS and YYNGEE. The CDR3 sequence is 14 residues long. CDR3 bases: TGTGCCAGCAGCGTAGCTCCCTCTACAGATACGCAGTATTTT. Its protein product is CASSVAPSTDTQYF.

V is TRBV5-1 and J is TRBJ1-3, with no clear D. Trimming stripped 4 bases from V and 0 bases from J, with 14 bases between. The germline V gene has CDR1 SGHRS and CDR2 YFSETQ. The CDR3 loop spans 16 amino acids. CDR3 sequence reads: CASSPERAISGNTIYF. The DNA for the CDR3 is TGCGCCAGCAGCCCGGAGAGGGCCATCTCTGGAAACACCATATATTTT.

This chain connects TRBV6-2 or TRBV6-3 to TRBJ2-5, with TRBD2 matching 15 bases. CDR3 length: 14 residues. CDR1 is MNHEY, CDR2 SVGEGT, per germline. V lost 6 bases to trimming and J lost 14 bases; unmatched junction nucleotides: 10. CDR3 coding DNA: TGTGCCAGCAGCCAGGGACTAGCGGGGGGCCGAGGTTACTTC. It is translated as CASSQGLAGGRGYF.

The chain employs TRBV6-5 and TRBJ2-7; 7 nucleotides agree with TRBD1. CDR3 length: 15 amino acids. Germline V gene lookup returns CDR1 MNHEY and CDR2 SVGAGI. J was trimmed by 3 bases and V by 0 bases; bases with no gene match: 5. Written as DNA, the CDR3 is TGTGCCAGCAGTTACTCGTATAGGGGGCTCTACGAGCAGTACTTC. Translation gives CASSYSYRGLYEQYF.

The rearrangement joins TRBV5-1 to TRBJ1-1; D gene unclear. V lost 5 bases and J 1 base, leaving 15 bases between the germline ends. The CDR3 contains 15 residues. Germline V gene lookup returns CDR1 SGHRS and CDR2 YFSETQ. The CDR3 region has the DNA TGCGCCAGCAGGGGTTCCGGCGGGGAGAACACTGAAGCTTTCTTT. Protein: CASRGSGGENTEAFF.

The V gene is TRBV13, the J gene TRBJ2-3; the match to TRBD1 covers 7 bases. V gave up 6 bases and J gave up 7 bases; unmatched junction bases: 7. The germline V gene encodes CDR1 PRHDT and CDR2 FYEKMQ (reference sequence). The length of the CDR3 is 13 residues. This CDR3 reads CASRPTGLNTQYF. The CDR3 bases are TGTGCCAGCAGGCCGACAGGGCTCAATACGCAGTATTTT.

This clone was detected only a few times. V and J are TRBV6-2 or TRBV6-3 and TRBJ1-1; 7 nucleotides align to TRBD1. The CDR3 is 14 amino acids. Trimming at V came to 1 base and at J to 3 bases, leaving 2 bases not matched to a gene. Germline CDR1 MNHEY, CDR2 SVGEGT. The CDR3 loop is CASSYLDRDTEAFF. Here the CDR3 DNA reads TGTGCCAGCAGTTACTTAGACAGGGACACTGAAGCTTTCTTT.

This chain uses TRBV27 with TRBJ2-7; 7 bases fit TRBD1. J lost 3 bases, V lost 2 bases, and 7 bases had no gene match. The CDR3 is 15 residues long. Germline V gene data show CDR1 as MNHEY and CDR2 as SMNVEV (reference sequence). The CDR3 nucleotides read TGTGCCAGCAGTTTAGTAGGGGGCGCGGTCTACGAGCAGTACTTC. Protein sequence: CASSLVGGAVYEQYF.

This clone was detected once. At one end, the junction sequence differs from germline, possibly due to a read error. The chain joins TRBV7-7 to TRBJ2-2; 9 nucleotides align to TRBD1. In germline, CDR1 is SSHAT, CDR2 FNYEAQ (reference sequence). This CDR3 is built from 14 residues. The CDR3 sequence: CASSPRTGDGELFF. CDR3 coding DNA: TGTGCTAGCAGCCCCCGGACAGGGGATGGGGAGCTGTTTTTT.

This sequence joins TRBV7-2 and TRBJ1-5; D might be TRBD1 (5 bases). Trimming took 1 base from V and 6 from J, leaving 13 bases between them. Germline CDR1 SGHTA, CDR2 FQGNSA. The CDR3 contains 15 residues. The CDR3 nucleotides read TGTGCCAGCAGCTTAGTTTTTGGGGGGTTTCAGCCCCAGCATTTT. Its translation is CASSLVFGGFQPQHF.

This clone was detected once. V and J are TRBV19 and TRBJ2-1; maybe TRBD1 (6 bases). The germline V gene encodes CDR1 LNHDA and CDR2 SQIVND (reference sequence). Trimming removed 5 bases from V and 9 bases from J, with 20 bases in between. The CDR3 has 15 residues. The CDR3 DNA follows: TGTGCCAGTAGTTTAGTCAGCAGGGGACGAGGTGAGCAGTTCTTC. It codes for CASSLVSRGRGEQFF.